The next 10 T cell receptor beta chains were all read from a single sample in a study of blood T cell repertoires in COVID-19. Some clones are missing from TCRdb's copy, which holds only in-frame ones; the method was immunoSEQ multiplex PCR. The repertoire holds about 320,000 clones, with over 85% as singletons. The sequenced sample consisted of PBMCs or T cells enriched from blood (not recorded which). These receptors all come from a man in his 60s who had recovered from COVID-19.

This chain connects TRBV6-6 to TRBJ1-1; 7 bases fit TRBD1. The germline V gene encodes CDR1 MNHNY and CDR2 SVGAGI (reference sequence). The length of the CDR3 is 14 residues. The junction had 6 bases not matched to a gene; V was cut back by 8 bases and J by 0 bases. In DNA form, the CDR3 reads TGTGCCAGCGGACCGACAGGGTTGAACACTGAAGCTTTCTTT. Translated: CASGPTGLNTEAFF.

The rearrangement uses TRBV7-2 and TRBJ1-1; D is ambiguous. Germline V gives CDR1 SGHTA, CDR2 FQGNSA. This CDR3 region has 15 residues. V shed 2 bases and J shed 4 bases, with 14 bases lying between them. The CDR3 sequence is CASSLQESGVTEAFF. DNA of the CDR3: TGTGCCAGCAGCTTACAAGAATCGGGAGTCACTGAAGCTTTCTTT.

V is TRBV18 and J is TRBJ1-2, with TRBD1 as a possible D gene (5 bases). V lost 3 bases to trimming and J lost 2 bases, with 10 bases between them. CDR1 is KGHSH and CDR2 is LQKENI in the germline V gene. CDR3 size: 14 residues. The CDR3 loop is CASSPGSGNYGYTF. CDR3 coding DNA: TGTGCCAGCTCACCTGGGTCAGGGAACTATGGCTACACCTTC. Variable domain in full (rest from reference TRBV18 and TRBJ1-2): NAGVMQNPRHLVRRRGQEARLRCSPMKGHSHVYWYRQLPEEGLKFMVYLQKENIIDESGMPKERFSAEFPKEGPSILRIQQVVRGDSAAYFCASSPGSGNYGYTFGSGTRLTVV.

The chain recombines TRBV6-5 with TRBJ1-2; 8 bases agree with TRBD1. Germline V gene sequence: CDR1 MNHEY, CDR2 SVGAGI. CDR3 length: 15 residues. With V trimmed by 2 bases and J by 0 bases, 2 bases remained unmatched. The CDR3 DNA is TGTGCCAGCAGTTACGCGACAGGGGCTAACTATGGCTACACCTTC. It codes for CASSYATGANYGYTF.

This clone showed up just a few times. The CDR3 bases are TGTGCCACCAGCAGAGAAGGCAGGGGGCTTCCCCTCCACTTT. Translated: CATSREGRGLPLHF. This chain uses TRBV15 with TRBJ1-6, with TRBD1 matching 8 bases. CDR3 size: 14 residues. Germline lookup yields CDR1 LNHNV and CDR2 YYDKDF (reference sequence). V was clipped by 0 bases and J by 13 bases; unmatched bases: 5.

V and J are TRBV29-1 and TRBJ1-1; a weak D match, TRBD1 (6 bases). The germline V gene has CDR1 SQVTM and CDR2 ANQGSEA. The CDR3 totals 13 residues. The V end lost 5 bases, the J end lost 0 bases, and 10 bases lay between the germline ends. CDR3 sequence reads: CSVSGTLNTEAFF. The CDR3 DNA reads TGCAGCGTTTCCGGGACATTGAACACTGAAGCTTTCTTT.

This rearrangement joins TRBV4-3 to TRBJ2-2; 12 positions agree with TRBD2. The CDR3 consists of 17 residues. CDR1 and CDR2 from the germline V gene are LGHNA and YSLEER. V lost 4 bases, J lost 3 bases, and 6 bases stayed unmatched. CDR3 loop: CASSLLAGGRDTGELFF. The CDR3 nucleotides are TGCGCCAGCAGCCTCCTAGCGGGGGGGCGCGACACCGGGGAGCTGTTTTTT.

The chain uses TRBV19 and TRBJ2-1; 7 bases agree with TRBD1. The trim removed 5 bases at V and 2 bases at J, leaving 3 bases unmatched. The length of the CDR3 is 14 residues. Per the germline V gene, CDR1 is LNHDA and CDR2 is SQIVND (reference sequence). CDR3 bases: TGTGCCAGTAGTGTCCAGGGGGCCTACAATGAGCAGTTCTTC. Amino acid sequence: CASSVQGAYNEQFF.

For this clone: The missing conserved phenylalanine or tryptophan at the end of this CDR3 makes a read error likely. The DNA is omitted, as the CDR3 cannot be located on it reliably, and the CDR3 follows TCRdb's listing. The chain combines TRBV28 with TRBJ2-2; whether TRBD1, the table's D call, matches the DNA was not checked. The CDR3 length is 13 residues, termini included. Germline CDR1 is MDHEN and CDR2 is SYDVKM. The CDR3 sequence: CASVQGRRGQRTG.

V is TRBV5-1 and J is TRBJ1-4; TRBD1 might be the D (5 bases). The CDR3 spans 14 residues. Germline loops: CDR1 SGHRS, CDR2 YFSETQ. The V and J ends lost 4 bases and 2 bases respectively, with 9 bases between them. CDR3 residues: CASSQGGTNEKLFF. The DNA of the CDR3 is TGCGCCAGCAGCCAGGGAGGGACTAATGAAAAACTGTTTTTT.